This T cell receptor (beta chain) was sequenced for a study of T cells in women clearing cervical HPV infection. Remarks on this clone: Read coverage stops 3 residues before the CDR3 terminus; the germline J gene supplies the remainder.

Trimming at V came to 1 base and at J to 5 bases, leaving 10 bases not matched to a gene. The CDR3 length is 17 residues. CDR1 KGHSH and CDR2 LQKENI come from the germline V gene. The data were produced by immunoSEQ multiplex PCR, yet TCRdb's version contains in-frame clones alone and is incomplete. The sample data list 20,000 to 25,000 clones. Material: blood buffy coat. The sequence derives from a woman aged 18 to 75 with a cervical HPV16 infection that either progressed to CIN3+ or cleared (not recorded which). The J gene is TRBJ2-1, the V gene TRBV18; 8 nucleotides match TRBD1. The CDR3 loop is CASSPRGRQGNNNEQFF. The DNA read from the CDR3 is TGTGCCAGCTCACCACGGGGTCGACAGGGGAATAACAATGAG. The full variable domain, in which reference TRBV18 and TRBJ2-1 provide the parts outside the CDR3, is NAGVMQNPRHLVRRRGQEARLRCSPMKGHSHVYWYRQLPEEGLKFMVYLQKENIIDESGMPKERFSAEFPKEGPSILRIQQVVRGDSAAYFCASSPRGRQGNNNEQFFGPGTRLTVL.